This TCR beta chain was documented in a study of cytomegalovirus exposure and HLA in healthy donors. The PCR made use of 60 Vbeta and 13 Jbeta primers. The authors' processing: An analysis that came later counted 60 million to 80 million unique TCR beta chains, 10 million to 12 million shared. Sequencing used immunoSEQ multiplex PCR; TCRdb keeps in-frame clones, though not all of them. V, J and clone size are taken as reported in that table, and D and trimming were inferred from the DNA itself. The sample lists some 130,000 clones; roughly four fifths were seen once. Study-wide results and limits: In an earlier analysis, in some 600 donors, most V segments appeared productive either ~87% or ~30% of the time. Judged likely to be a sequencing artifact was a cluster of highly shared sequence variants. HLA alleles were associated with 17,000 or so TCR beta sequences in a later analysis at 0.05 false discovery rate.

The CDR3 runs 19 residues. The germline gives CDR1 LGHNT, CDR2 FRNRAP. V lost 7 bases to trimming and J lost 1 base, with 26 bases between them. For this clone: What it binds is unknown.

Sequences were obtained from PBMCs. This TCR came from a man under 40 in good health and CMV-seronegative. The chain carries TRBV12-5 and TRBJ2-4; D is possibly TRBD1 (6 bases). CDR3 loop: CASVPPRGKVKGAKNIQYF. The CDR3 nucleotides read TGTGCTAGTGTCCCCCCTAGGGGGAAGGTAAAGGGGGCCAAAAACATTCAGTACTTC.